Listed below are T cell receptor beta chains from one sample, sequenced in a study of shared clonotypes between healthy human individuals. This table comes from immunoSEQ multiplex PCR, and its TCRdb copy is limited to in-frame clones, with some not included. Of millions of clones in the sample, 90% to 95% are singletons; the top ten hold 0.39%. What was sequenced was naive CD4+ T cells from PBMCs. These receptor sequences come from a man between 18 and 35 years old in good health. Some clones in this sample may be carry-over from other donors' samples. Each CDR3 is given with its conserved first and last residue. The D gene is left open where the match is weak. Rows give clone size only sometimes, using once, few, many, or a class for an expanded clone.

TRBJ2-5 | 16 | NA | TRBD1 | TRBV5-4 | TGTGCCAGCAGCTTGGACCCGGACAGGGCCCAAGAGACCCAGTACTTC | CASSLDPDRAQETQYF
TRBJ1-2 | 16 | NA | NA | TRBV9 | TGTGCCAGCAGCTCCAACCCGGGACAAACTAACTATGGCTACACCTTC | CASSSNPGQTNYGYTF
TRBJ2-7 | 15 | NA | NA | TRBV7-2 | TGTGCCAGCAGCTTAAGGGCAGGGAGTATTTACGAGCAGTACTTC | CASSLRAGSIYEQYF
TRBJ1-5 | 16 | once | TRBD1 | TRBV28 | TGTGCCAGCAGCCGAAGGGACAGGGGGCGAGGACAGCCCCAGCATTTT | CASSRRDRGRGQPQHF
TRBJ2-2 | 17 | NA | NA | TRBV15 | TGTGCCACCAGCAGGCCCCCGGGCACCGGAGGTGCCGGGGAGCTGTTTTTT | CATSRPPGTGGAGELFF
TRBJ2-3 | 14 | NA | TRBD2 | TRBV6-1 | TGTGCCAGCAGTGCGGCGGGAGCGGTAGATACGCAGTATTTT | CASSAAGAVDTQYF
TRBJ2-7 | 15 | NA | TRBD1 | TRBV12-5 | TGTGCTAGTGGACGGCCCTGGGACAGTCCCTACGAGCAGTACTTC | CASGRPWDSPYEQYF
TRBJ1-1 | 16 | NA | TRBD1 | TRBV7-2 | TGTGCCAGCAGCTTGGGACAGGGTCCCTTGAACACTGAAGCTTTCTTT | CASSLGQGPLNTEAFF
TRBJ2-3 | 16 | NA | TRBD2 | TRBV30 | TGTGCCTGGAGTGTACTAGCGGGAGGTGGCACAGATACGCAGTATTTT | CAWSVLAGGGTDTQYF
TRBJ2-3 | 14 | NA | NA | TRBV7-3 | TGTGCCAGCAGCTTAGACCCAAGCACAGATACGCAGTATTTT | CASSLDPSTDTQYF
TRBJ2-5 | 13 | NA | TRBD2 | TRBV7-3 | TGTGCCAGCAGCCCCGGGAGGGAAGAGACCCAGTACTTC | CASSPGREETQYF
TRBJ1-4 | 15 | NA | NA | TRBV2 | TGTGCCAGCAGTGGCCGGACAGATTCTAATGAAAAACTGTTTTTT | CASSGRTDSNEKLFF
TRBJ2-7 | 15 | NA | NA | TRBV18 | TGTGCCAGCTCACCACCCGCGGGGAGCTCCTACGAGCAGTACTTC | CASSPPAGSSYEQYF
TRBJ2-2 | 15 | NA | TRBD2 | TRBV10-3 | TGTGCCATCAAGGCTAGCGGGGCGGACACCGGGGAGCTGTTTTTT | CAIKASGADTGELFF
TRBJ2-1 | 15 | NA | TRBD2 | TRBV4-2 | TGTGCCAGCAGCCAAATGACTAGCGGGAACAATGAGCAGTTCTTC | CASSQMTSGNNEQFF
TRBJ2-7 | 15 | NA | NA | TRBV7-2 | TGTGCCAGCAGCCCCCGGCGCGGCTGGGACTACGAGCAGTACTTC | CASSPRRGWDYEQYF
TRBJ1-2 | 14 | NA | TRBD1 | TRBV28 | TGTGCCAGCAGCAATTACGTGGACAGGGGCGGCTACACCTTC | CASSNYVDRGGYTF